This TCR beta chain came from a study of T cells in Graves' hyperthyroidism and ophthalmopathy. Study observations and caveats: In blood, most of the thyroid clonotypes expanded above 0.001 were also present.

The TCR beta CDR3 regions underwent amplification using RNA transcripts as the source. HTBI primers were employed in a first-round RT-PCR of the TCR CDR3. Each CDR3 protein is one row after TCRdb ran MiXCR on the multiplex PCR reads. The sample records 250,000 to 300,000 distinct CDR3 sequences, 14% to 15% being singletons. This clonotype was detected ten times or more. The antigen remains undetermined. The blood sample was taken at first hyperthyroidism diagnosis, before any ophthalmopathy symptoms. Per germline, CDR1 MNHNS and CDR2 SASEGT. The CDR3 spans 20 residues. V dropped 5 bases and J dropped 1; count of bases not matched to a gene: 14.

The sequence was obtained from a woman aged 35 to 49 with Graves' hyperthyroidism that later progressed to Graves' ophthalmopathy. The sample comprised blood. The V call is TRBV6-1, the J call TRBJ2-2; 12 bases agree with TRBD1. CDR3 nucleotides: TGTGCCAGCAGTCGAGACATATACGGGACAGGGGGCCGGAACACCGGGGAGCTGTTTTTT. Translation gives CASSRDIYGTGGRNTGELFF.